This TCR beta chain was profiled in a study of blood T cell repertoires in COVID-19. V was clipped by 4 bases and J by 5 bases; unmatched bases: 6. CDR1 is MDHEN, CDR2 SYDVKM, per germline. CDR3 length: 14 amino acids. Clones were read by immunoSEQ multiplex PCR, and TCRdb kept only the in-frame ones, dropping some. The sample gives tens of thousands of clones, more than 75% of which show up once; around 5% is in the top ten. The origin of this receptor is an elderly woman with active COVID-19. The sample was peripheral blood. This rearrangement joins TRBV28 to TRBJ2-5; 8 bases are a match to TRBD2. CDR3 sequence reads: CASSSIAGRETQYF. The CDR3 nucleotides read TGTGCCAGCAGTTCCATAGCGGGACGGGAGACCCAGTACTTC.